This passage covers 10 T cell receptor beta chains from one sample sequenced in a study of T-cell reconstitution after alpha-beta-depleted transplantation in children. The library targeted TCRbeta and was prepared with unique molecular identifiers. MiXCR, applied by TCRdb to the PCR reads, yields one record per CDR3 protein. The sample records about 230,000 distinct CDR3 sequences, approximately 9.7% being singletons. The sequencing used PBMCs from the stem cell graft donor, collected from the stem cell graft. These TCRs come from a human donor who donated a stem cell graft to a child with SCID.

At least ten counts were recorded for this clonotype. The chain uses TRBV6-5 and TRBJ1-4; D possibly corresponds to TRBD1 (5 bases). The V end lost 2 bases, the J end lost 8 bases, and 18 bases lay between the germline ends. Germline loops: CDR1 MNHEY, CDR2 SVGAGI. This CDR3 region has 16 residues. The CDR3: CASSYPIAGFWEKLFF. The CDR3 nucleotides are TGTGCCAGCAGTTACCCAATCGCAGGGTTTTGGGAAAAACTGTTTTTT.

This clonotype was counted at least ten times. CDR3 sequence: CASSLNASPLHF. The CDR3, as DNA: TGTGCCAGCAGTTTAAACGCTTCACCCCTCCACTTT. The V call is TRBV12-3 or TRBV12-4, the J call TRBJ1-6, with D unresolved. V was clipped by 2 bases and J by 9 bases, with 5 bases between them. This CDR3 contains 12 residues.

This clonotype was recorded many times. Written as DNA, the CDR3 is TGCGCCAGCAGCCCCCGGACAGGTGAAGCTTTCTTT. It yields the protein CASSPRTGEAFF. V and J are TRBV5-1 and TRBJ1-1; 7 bases fit TRBD1. The germline CDR1 and CDR2 sequences are SGHRS and YFSETQ. CDR3 length: 12 amino acids. After removal of 4 bases from V and 7 bases from J, the junction contained 4 bases not matched to a gene. The variable domain in full, with the rest retrieved from reference TRBV5-1 and TRBJ1-1, is KAGVTQTPRYLIKTRGQQVTLSCSPISGHRSVSWYQQTPGQGLQFLFEYFSETQRNKGNFPGRFSGRQFSNSRSEMNVSTLELGDSALYLCASSPRTGEAFFGQGTRLTVV.

This clonotype has just a few counts. V usage is TRBV5-1 and J usage is TRBJ2-1; unclear D gene. V was trimmed by 1 base and J by 5 bases, leaving 7 bases between them. CDR3 size: 13 residues. Germline V gene sequence: CDR1 SGHRS, CDR2 YFSETQ. In nucleotides, the CDR3 is TGCGCCAGCAGCTTGTGGCCCGACAATGAGCAGTTCTTC. This gives the protein CASSLWPDNEQFF. The variable domain in full, with the rest retrieved from reference TRBV5-1 and TRBJ2-1, is KAGVTQTPRYLIKTRGQQVTLSCSPISGHRSVSWYQQTPGQGLQFLFEYFSETQRNKGNFPGRFSGRQFSNSRSEMNVSTLELGDSALYLCASSLWPDNEQFFGPGTRLTVL.

This clonotype appeared many times. The rearrangement links TRBV20-1 to TRBJ2-7; D might be TRBD2 (5 bases). The CDR3 spans 13 residues. The V end lost 5 bases, the J end lost 0 bases, and 11 bases lay between the germline ends. Germline CDR1 is DFQATT and CDR2 is SNEGSKA (reference sequence). CDR3 region: CSARGTSSYEQYF. DNA for the CDR3: TGCAGTGCTCGGGGAACCAGCTCCTACGAGCAGTACTTC.

The gene calls are TRBV5-6 and TRBJ1-1; D unclear. Germline V gene sequence: CDR1 SGHDT, CDR2 YYEEEE. The CDR3 loop spans 18 amino acids. V was clipped by 4 bases and J by 0 bases, with 22 bases between them. The CDR3 sequence is CASSLLILLGEMNTEAFF. The CDR3 region has the DNA TGTGCCAGCAGCCTACTCATTCTGCTGGGAGAGATGAACACTGAAGCTTTCTTT.

This clonotype was counted ten times or more. J is TRBJ1-6 and V is TRBV5-1, with D perhaps TRBD1 (6 bases). Germline V gives CDR1 SGHRS, CDR2 YFSETQ. The V end was cut by 4 bases, the J end by 10 bases, with 15 bases between. The CDR3 loop spans 14 amino acids. DNA for the CDR3: TGCGCCAGCAGCCTATGGGACATAGAATCACCCCTCCACTTT. The encoded protein is CASSLWDIESPLHF.

This clonotype was detected a few times. The rearrangement links TRBV18 to TRBJ1-1, with D possibly being TRBD1 (5 bases). Germline CDR1 reads KGHSH; CDR2 reads LQKENI. Trimming left V 3 bases short and J 6 bases short, with 14 bases between. The CDR3 contains 14 residues. CDR3 nucleotide sequence: TGTGCCAGCTCACCGGGACCAAAGAGCGCTGAAGCTTTCTTT. Its translation: CASSPGPKSAEAFF.

The rearrangement joins TRBV12-2 to TRBJ2-3; the table assigns TRBD1, which was not confirmed against the DNA. TRBV12-2 counts as a pseudogene. This CDR3 spans 21 amino acids. The DNA of the CDR3 is TGTGCAAGTCGCTTAGCGCCGTCCTCGACCCTCGAGGGGACGTTCACAGATACGCAGTATTTT. Its translation: CASRLAPSSTLEGTFTDTQYF.

At least ten counts were recorded for this clonotype. The chain is built from TRBV7-2 and TRBJ2-1; either TRBD1 or TRBD2 may supply D (5 bases each). The V end lost 2 bases, the J end lost 2 bases, and 16 bases lay between the germline ends. The CDR3 totals 17 residues. Germline V CDR1 and CDR2: SGHTA, FQGNSA. Here the CDR3 DNA reads TGTGCCAGCAGCTTATTGTTCGGGGCTGCCACCTACAATGAGCAGTTCTTC. It yields the protein CASSLLFGAATYNEQFF.